Following are 18 T cell receptor beta chains from one sample sequenced in a study of graft-versus-host responses after intestinal transplantation. Sequencing used immunoSEQ multiplex PCR; TCRdb keeps in-frame clones, though not all of them. This table has about 47,000 clones, 85% to 95% appearing once. These receptors lack a known antigen. The sample here was unstimulated CD8+ T cells sorted from spleen or lymph node cells, taken before transplant. The receptors come from a human donor who was the organ donor for an intestinal transplant.

The J gene is TRBJ1-2, the V gene TRBV7-9; maybe TRBD1 (5 bases). Trimming cost V 1 base and J 3 bases, with 21 bases left between them. CDR1 and CDR2 from the germline V gene are SEHNR and FQNEAQ (reference sequence). The CDR3 has 18 residues. For the CDR3, the DNA is TGTGCCAGCAGCTTAGGAGGGGCCTCAGGCATCGGCTACTATGGCTACACCTTC. Translation: CASSLGGASGIGYYGYTF.

The chain couples TRBV7-7 to TRBJ2-7; D might be TRBD1 or TRBD2, each matching 5 bases. The germline CDR1 and CDR2 sequences are SSHAT and FNYEAQ (reference sequence). Trimming shortened V by 4 bases and J by 3 bases, and 10 bases separated the two germline ends. CDR3 length: 13 residues. This CDR3 is CASSSGPFYEQYF. CDR3 coding DNA: TGTGCCAGCAGCTCGGGACCGTTCTACGAGCAGTACTTC. The variable domain in full, with the rest retrieved from reference TRBV7-7 and TRBJ2-7, is GAGVSQSPRYKVTKRGQDVTLRCDPISSHATLYWYQQALGQGPEFLTYFNYEAQPDKSGLPSDRFSAERPEGSISTLTIQRTEQRDSAMYRCASSSGPFYEQYFGPGTRLTVT.

The chain recombines TRBV30 with TRBJ2-1; tentative D call: TRBD2 (5 bases). The CDR3 loop spans 13 amino acids. The germline V gene encodes CDR1 GTSNPN and CDR2 SVGIG (reference sequence). Trimming took off 5 bases at V and 4 bases at J, with 12 bases between the two ends. The chain's CDR3 is CAWLGRVYNEQFF. CDR3 nucleotide sequence: TGTGCCTGGTTAGGGCGGGTTTACAATGAGCAGTTCTTC.

As for this clone: An end of the junction does not agree with germline; a read error may underlie this. Other DNA sequences in this specimen translate into the identical CDR3. V usage is TRBV7-6 and J usage is TRBJ1-1, with D possibly TRBD1 on 6 matching bases. Per germline, CDR1 SGHVS and CDR2 FNYEAQ. The CDR3 sequence is 16 residues long. The CDR3 spells CASSLVAGVDTGEAFF. The CDR3 nucleotides read TGTGCCAGTAGCTTAGTCGCAGGGGTTGATACTGGTGAAGCTTTCTTT.

V gene TRBV4-2 combines with J gene TRBJ1-2, with a tentative D call TRBD1 (6 bases). Germline V CDR1 and CDR2: LGHNA, YNFKEQ. The CDR3 has 15 residues. The V and J ends lost 1 base and 7 bases respectively, with 16 bases between them. CDR3 amino acids: CASSQVGDTVGGYTF. The CDR3, as DNA: TGTGCCAGCAGCCAAGTGGGGGACACCGTGGGTGGCTACACCTTC.

The CDR3 nucleotides read TGTGCCAGCAGCGGTATTGTGGCGGAGCAATACGAGCAGTACTTC. Amino acids: CASSGIVAEQYEQYF. The chain carries TRBV28 and TRBJ2-7; D gene uncertain. This CDR3 contains 15 residues. Trimming removed 6 bases at V and 4 bases at J, with 19 bases between. Per germline, CDR1 MDHEN and CDR2 SYDVKM.

The chain employs TRBV4-2 and TRBJ2-7; tentative D call: TRBD1 (5 bases). Germline values: CDR1 LGHNA, CDR2 YNFKEQ. Trimming shortened V by 1 base and J by 3 bases, and 7 bases separated the two germline ends. The CDR3 runs 13 residues. Here the CDR3 DNA reads TGTGCCAGCAGCCAAGCCAGGGACTACGAGCAGTACTTC. This encodes CASSQARDYEQYF.

The genes are TRBV4-2 and TRBJ2-3, with TRBD2 matching 16 bases. The CDR3 is 18 residues long. Germline loops: CDR1 LGHNA, CDR2 YNFKEQ. V gave up 3 bases and J gave up 6 bases; unmatched junction bases: 9. The CDR3 sequence: CASSQLDTGLAGGDTQYF. CDR3 in DNA: TGTGCCAGCAGCCAGCTGGATACGGGACTAGCGGGGGGGGATACGCAGTATTTT.

The DNA for the CDR3 is TGTGCCAGCAGCTCCGACCTGGGTGTGGAGACCCAGTACTTC. Protein: CASSSDLGVETQYF. This chain joins TRBV7-9 and TRBJ2-5; D not resolved. This CDR3 comprises 14 residues. Germline assignment: CDR1 SEHNR and CDR2 FQNEAQ (reference sequence). V lost 4 bases and J lost 5, with 14 bases in between.

This sequence joins TRBV7-9 and TRBJ2-1; D is perhaps TRBD2 (6 bases). From germline, CDR1 is SEHNR and CDR2 FQNEAQ (reference sequence). The CDR3 is 15 residues long. The V end was cut by 5 bases, the J end by 4 bases, with 15 bases between. CDR3 sequence reads: CASSVSGPGYNEQFF. CDR3 nucleotides: TGTGCCAGCAGCGTTAGCGGACCCGGATACAATGAGCAGTTCTTC.

V is TRBV27 and J is TRBJ2-5, with 7 bases identical to TRBD1. Germline values: CDR1 MNHEY, CDR2 SMNVEV (reference sequence). With 5 bases clipped from V and 1 base from J, the junction kept 1 base outside the gene matches. CDR3 length: 13 amino acids. For the CDR3, the DNA is TGTGCCAGCAGTGGGGACAGCCAAGAGACCCAGTACTTC. Protein product: CASSGDSQETQYF.

The chain employs TRBV7-2 and TRBJ1-4; the D gene is possibly TRBD1 (5 bases). This CDR3 region has 17 residues. CDR1 SGHTA and CDR2 FQGNSA come from the germline V gene. V dropped 5 bases and J dropped 3 bases, with 19 bases sitting between them. CDR3 region: CASSLGYGALSNEKLFF. Written as DNA, the CDR3 is TGTGCCAGCAGCCTCGGATACGGGGCCCTCTCTAATGAAAAACTGTTTTTT. Full variable domain (outside the CDR3, taken from reference TRBV7-2 and TRBJ1-4): GAGVSQSPSNKVTEKGKDVELRCDPISGHTALYWYRQSLGQGLEFLIYFQGNSAPDKSGLPSDRFSAERTGGSVSTLTIQRTQQEDSAVYLCASSLGYGALSNEKLFFGSGTQLSVL.

This clone appeared a single time. The rearrangement joins TRBV29-1 to TRBJ2-3; 10 positions agree with TRBD2. CDR3 length equals 14 residues. With 5 bases clipped from V and 5 bases from J, the junction kept 7 bases outside the gene matches. Germline V gene data show CDR1 as SQVTM and CDR2 as ANQGSEA. For the CDR3, the DNA is TGCAGCGTTAACAGCGGGGGGGTTGGAGATACGCAGTATTTT. It encodes CSVNSGGVGDTQYF.

This clone was recorded only once. This chain links TRBV12-5 with TRBJ1-3; the D gene is possibly TRBD1 (5 bases). Per the germline V gene, CDR1 is LGHNT and CDR2 is FRNRAP. This CDR3 region has 13 residues. With 6 bases removed from V and 4 bases from J, the gap between germline ends came to 10 bases. The CDR3 DNA follows: TGTGCTAGTGGCCCGACAGAAGGAAACACCATATATTTT. Its translation is CASGPTEGNTIYF.

This chain connects TRBV30 to TRBJ1-1; the D gene is possibly TRBD1 (5 bases). The CDR3 totals 13 residues. V shed 0 bases and J shed 5 bases, with 10 bases lying between them. The V gene's germline CDR1 is GTSNPN and CDR2 SVGIG (reference sequence). The CDR3 here is CAWSVGVGTEAFF. CDR3 nucleotide sequence: TGTGCCTGGAGTGTAGGGGTAGGAACTGAAGCTTTCTTT.

V and J are TRBV15 and TRBJ2-7; D assignment may be TRBD1 or TRBD2 (5 bases each). This CDR3 comprises 17 residues. The V gene's germline CDR1 is LNHNV and CDR2 YYDKDF (reference sequence). Trimming shortened V by 0 bases and J by 5 bases, and 20 bases separated the two germline ends. CDR3 protein: CATSRETDWGRGNEQYF. CDR3 sequence (DNA): TGTGCCACCAGCAGAGAGACGGACTGGGGGAGAGGGAACGAGCAGTACTTC.

This chain uses TRBV7-2 with TRBJ2-5; the D is unclear. V lost 2 bases and J lost 3, with 10 bases in between. CDR3 length: 14 amino acids. Germline V gene sequence: CDR1 SGHTA, CDR2 FQGNSA. CDR3 protein: CASSLSAGEETQYF. CDR3 sequence (DNA): TGTGCCAGCAGCTTATCAGCTGGGGAAGAGACCCAGTACTTC.

The chain recombines TRBV7-8 with TRBJ2-7; D might be TRBD1 (6 bases). CDR3 size: 16 residues. Germline CDR1 reads SGHVS; CDR2 reads FQNEAQ. V was pared by 5 bases and J by 3 bases, with 20 bases between. This CDR3 is CASSRRVLQGNYEQYF. For the CDR3, the DNA is TGTGCCAGCAGCCGCCGTGTCCTACAGGGAAACTACGAGCAGTACTTC.